This T cell receptor beta chain was identified in a study of shared T cell receptors in the human thymus. Method: immunoSEQ multiplex PCR; TCRdb's copy keeps in-frame clones and lacks some. The sample has more than 550,000 clones, roughly 85% seen once; the top ten hold under 0.012%. Germline CDR1 reads WSHSY; CDR2 reads SAAADI. Trimming pared 10 bases from V and 4 bases from J, leaving 13 bases between. This CDR3 contains 12 residues. These data also featured in a second study, about human thymus T cells. As reported in that work: The source of the thymus tissue was resections taken during corrective heart surgery. It looked as if thymic and blood repertoires used V and J genes in a biased way. Unrelated individuals had highly overlapping thymic repertoires, as reported in related research.

This chain connects TRBV10-2 to TRBJ1-2; D is unresolved. This receptor was taken from a girl under three years old with a congenital heart defect. Sequencing was done on a sample of thymocytes. The CDR3 coding sequence is TGCGCCACCCAGAGGTCCAGCTATGGCTACACCTTC. Its protein is CATQRSSYGYTF.